This is a list of T cell receptor beta chains from one sample in a study of naive CD8 T cells in extremely preterm neonates. Only in-frame clones appear in the TCRdb table, and some are missing; sequencing was by immunoSEQ multiplex PCR. The sample shows a few thousand clones, almost 98% of them seen only once. Material: naive CD8+ T cells from cord blood. These receptors all stem from a newborn in good health. Both conserved end residues are part of each CDR3. A D gene is named only where the DNA matches it firmly. Only part of the rows carry a size: once, few, many, or a class if the clone is expanded.

V gene	clone size	J gene	D gene	CDR3 DNA	CDR3 protein
TRBV4-3	-	TRBJ2-7	-	TGCGCCAGCAGTGTTACTGTACAGGGCTACGAGCAGTACTTC	CASSVTVQGYEQYF
TRBV5-6	-	TRBJ2-1	TRBD1	TGTGCCAGCAGCCTGGACAGGGGGGGGTTAAACAATGAGCAGTTCTTC	CASSLDRGGLNNEQFF
TRBV2	-	TRBJ2-1	TRBD2	TGTGCCAGCAGTGACCTGGGACTAGCGGGGGGGTACAATGAGCAGTTCTTC	CASSDLGLAGGYNEQFF
TRBV13	-	TRBJ2-5	-	TGTGCCAGCAGCCGAAGTGGGACACCTTCGGGGCCCCAGTACTTC	CASSRSGTPSGPQYF
TRBV27	-	TRBJ2-2	-	TGTGCCAGCAGTTTATCGCCTAGGCGGAGCACCGGGGAGCTGTTTTTT	CASSLSPRRSTGELFF
TRBV7-9	-	TRBJ1-2	-	TGTGCCAGCAGCGACGACATTGGCTATGGCTACACCTTC	CASSDDIGYGYTF
TRBV7-9	-	TRBJ2-1	TRBD2	TGTGCCAGCAGCCAGCCGGGACTAGCGGGGGTTTACAATGAGCAGTTCTTC	CASSQPGLAGVYNEQFF
TRBV6-5	-	TRBJ1-2	-	TGTGCCAGCAGTTACCACGCCGACTCCCCTTATGGCTACACCTTC	CASSYHADSPYGYTF
TRBV5-5	-	TRBJ1-1	-	TGTGCCAGCAGCTTTGGCCTCTCGCCTAACACTGAAGCTTTCTTT	CASSFGLSPNTEAFF
TRBV9	-	TRBJ2-2	TRBD1	TGTGCCAGCAGCGTAGAAGCAGGGGGCTATTCCGGGGAGCTGTTTTTT	CASSVEAGGYSGELFF
TRBV30	-	TRBJ2-1	TRBD2	TGTGCCTGGCATTTCTTCACTAGCGGGGGGGGCAATGAGCAGTTCTTC	CAWHFFTSGGGNEQFF
TRBV9	-	TRBJ1-2	TRBD1	TGTGCCAGCAGCCCTTCAACAGGGGGCGCGGGGGGCTACACCTTC	CASSPSTGGAGGYTF
TRBV27	-	TRBJ1-4	TRBD1	TGTGCCAGCAGTCCCCTGGACAGGGCCGCAACTAATGAAAAACTGTTTTTT	CASSPLDRAATNEKLFF
TRBV5-6	-	TRBJ2-7	-	TGTGCCAGCAGCCTACAGGTAGACCTTACCTACGAGCAGTACTTC	CASSLQVDLTYEQYF
TRBV7-6	once	TRBJ2-7	TRBD2	TGTGCCAGCAGCCCTGAGGCAGCGGGGGTCTACGAGCAGTACTTC	CASSPEAAGVYEQYF
TRBV27	once	TRBJ1-5	-	TGTGCCAGCAGTCTCCTTAGCAATCAGCCCCAGCATTTT	CASSLLSNQPQHF
TRBV27	-	TRBJ2-3	TRBD2	TGTGCCAGCAGTTGGAGCGGGGGCACAGATACGCAGTATTTT	CASSWSGGTDTQYF
TRBV6-7	-	TRBJ2-3	TRBD2	TGTGCCAGCAGTTACTTCTCCCAAGCGGGGGGGCCACGAGATACGCAGTATTTT	CASSYFSQAGGPRDTQYF
TRBV7-2	-	TRBJ2-7	TRBD1	TGTGCCAGCAGCTTAGGGACAGGAGGACGGGACGAGCAGTACTTC	CASSLGTGGRDEQYF
TRBV5-1	-	TRBJ2-3	TRBD1	TGCGCCAGCAGTTATGACAGGGAATGGACAGATACGCAGTATTTT	CASSYDREWTDTQYF
TRBV30	-	TRBJ1-5	-	TGTGCCTGGAGTGAGGAGGGTCATCAGCCCCAGCATTTT	CAWSEEGHQPQHF
TRBV27	-	TRBJ1-1	-	TGTGCCAGCAGTTTAAGTCGGGGGTCGAACACTGAAGCTTTCTTT	CASSLSRGSNTEAFF
TRBV27	-	TRBJ1-5	-	TGTGCCAGCAGTCCCGGGTCCAATCAGCCCCAGCATTTT	CASSPGSNQPQHF
TRBV30	-	TRBJ2-3	TRBD2	TGTGCCTGGAGTGGCCCTAGCGGGCCAACAGATACGCAGTATTTT	CAWSGPSGPTDTQYF
TRBV27	-	TRBJ1-4	TRBD1	TGTGCCAGCAGGATTTTAGGGACAGGGGACGAAAAACTGTTTTTT	CASRILGTGDEKLFF
TRBV5-4	-	TRBJ2-1	-	TGTGCCAGCAGCTTTGGAAGGGGAAACAATGAGCAGTTCTTC	CASSFGRGNNEQFF
TRBV7-2	-	TRBJ1-2	-	TGTGCCAGCAGCTCGAACCACAGGGTATTTTACTATGGCTACACCTTC	CASSSNHRVFYYGYTF
TRBV9	-	TRBJ1-2	-	TGTGCCAGCAGCTCAACAGGGCCCTATGGCTACACCTTC	CASSSTGPYGYTF
TRBV5-6	-	TRBJ1-6	-	TGTGCCAGCAGCTTTGAGAATAGTTCACCCCTCCACTTT	CASSFENSSPLHF